The entry that follows covers one T cell receptor (beta chain) sequence. The authors' processing: By means of reference gene primer amplification, nucleated cell counts were estimated. Only in-frame clones appear in the TCRdb table, and some are missing; sequencing was by immunoSEQ multiplex PCR. The V and J calls and the clone size are those of that table, but D and trimming were determined from the DNA. This table holds about 130,000 clones, approximately 85% found once. These data originate in a study of blood T cell repertoires in COVID-19. Study-wide background: The United States, Italy and Spain supplied acute and convalescent COVID-19 samples.

The CDR3 contains 12 residues. From germline, CDR1 is SGHVS and CDR2 FQNEAQ. V lost 3 bases and J lost 10, with 10 bases in between. Input material: peripheral blood. V is TRBV7-8 and J is TRBJ2-1; D not certain. The source of this sequence is a human donor in a cohort sampled during active COVID-19. The CDR3 coding sequence is TGTGCCAGCAGCTTGTCCCTACTCGAGCAGTTCTTC. Protein sequence: CASSLSLLEQFF. The full variable domain, completed using reference TRBV7-8 and TRBJ2-1, is GAGVSQSPRYKVAKRGQDVALRCDPISGHVSLFWYQQALGQGPEFLTYFQNEAQLDKSGLPSDRFFAERPEGSVSTLKIQRTQQEDSAVYLCASSLSLLEQFFGPGTRLTVL.